This TCR beta chain emerged from a study of neurological immune-mediated disorders. The germline gives CDR1 SGHNT, CDR2 YYREEE (reference sequence). CDR3 length: 13 amino acids. Between the trimmed V and J ends, which lost 7 bases and 7 bases, there was a span of 12 bases. TCRdb re-called the 5' RACE reads with MiXCR, one entry per CDR3 protein. Here the sample spans 20,000 to 30,000 distinct CDR3 sequences, less than 2.5% being singletons. This clonotype was seen a few times. The source material was PBMCs. The V call is TRBV5-4, the J call TRBJ1-6; D uncertain. The clonotype was recovered from a woman aged 50 to 65 with multiple sclerosis. The CDR3 loop reads CASHYVGNSPLHF. The CDR3 region has the DNA TGTGCCAGCCACTACGTTGGGAATTCACCCCTCCACTTT.